Listed below are T cell receptor beta chains from one sample, sequenced in a study of technical replicates of blood from a few donors. Profiled with immunoSEQ multiplex PCR; TCRdb holds only in-frame clones, not every one. Of about 86,000 clones in the sample, 95% to 96% were seen once. Sequencing used T cells isolated from PBMCs. The receptor set was obtained from a human donor in good health. Both conserved end residues are part of each CDR3. Each record gives: D gene, J gene, V gene, clone size, CDR3 DNA, CDR3 protein. D genes are given only for firm matches. Not every row has a clone size; where given, it reads once, few, many or a size class.

-,TRBJ2-3,TRBV11-2,-,TGTGCCAGCATCCAGGCAGATACGCAGTATTTT,CASIQADTQYF
-,TRBJ2-1,TRBV5-1,-,TGCGCCAGCAGCCACCTCGACTTGGGCGGGGCCCAGTTCTTC,CASSHLDLGGAQFF
-,TRBJ2-7,TRBV5-1,-,TGCGCCAGCAGCTTGCAACGGGCCTACGAGCAGTACTTC,CASSLQRAYEQYF
TRBD2,TRBJ2-3,TRBV27,-,TGTGCCACCAGGACTAGCGGGAGCTCCACAGATACGCAGTATTTT,CATRTSGSSTDTQYF
-,TRBJ2-7,TRBV27,-,TGTGCCAGCAGTTTTGGCGGGCGCGAGCAGTACTTC,CASSFGGREQYF
-,TRBJ2-1,TRBV27,-,TGTGCCAGCAGTCCCTGGGGGGCGGGAGACAATGAGCAGTTCTTC,CASSPWGAGDNEQFF
-,TRBJ2-6,TRBV19,-,TGTGCCAGTAGTCGGTTACAGTCCTCTGGGGCCAACGTCCTGACTTTC,CASSRLQSSGANVLTF
TRBD1,TRBJ2-5,TRBV18,-,TGTGCCAGCTCACCAGGGACAGGGGGCCTCCTGGAGACCCAGTACTTC,CASSPGTGGLLETQYF
-,TRBJ2-7,TRBV9,-,TGTGCCAGCGGGGCAGGGAAAAACGAGCAGTACTTC,CASGAGKNEQYF
-,TRBJ2-7,TRBV7-9,-,TGTGCCAGCAGCTTTTCTGGCTTACAATTTGAGCAGTACTTC,CASSFSGLQFEQYF
-,TRBJ2-5,TRBV6-1,-,TGTGCCAGCAGTGAGTCCCTTTTTCAAGAGACCCAGTACTTC,CASSESLFQETQYF
-,TRBJ1-1,TRBV10-3,few,TGTGCCATCAGTGAGTCGACGACAGCGAACACTGAAGCTTTCTTT,CAISESTTANTEAFF
TRBD1,TRBJ1-1,TRBV2,-,TGTGCCAGCAGTAGGGACAGGGATGGAGCTTTCTTT,CASSRDRDGAFF
-,TRBJ1-1,TRBV29-1,-,TGCAGCGTTGAAGATGCGGGAGCCCTGAGCACTGAAGCTTTCTTT,CSVEDAGALSTEAFF
-,TRBJ2-7,TRBV29-1,-,TGCAGCGTTGAAGAGGCAGCCTACGAGCAGTACTTC,CSVEEAAYEQYF
-,TRBJ2-7,TRBV10-3,-,TGTGCCATCAAGGACAGCGCCCTCGACGAGCAGTACTTC,CAIKDSALDEQYF
-,TRBJ2-5,TRBV6-1,once,TGTGCCAGCAGCGATCTATATGCCCAGTACTTC,CASSDLYAQYF
-,TRBJ1-5,TRBV15,-,TGTGCCACCAGCAGAGATCCCGGGTACAATCAGCCCCAGCATTTT,CATSRDPGYNQPQHF
TRBD1,TRBJ1-5,TRBV28,-,TGTGCCAGCAGTAGGACAGGGACCCAGAATCAGCCCCAGCATTTT,CASSRTGTQNQPQHF
-,TRBJ1-3,TRBV16,-,TGTGCCAGCAGCCCTCCTTTAGCCCCTGGAAACACCATATATTTT,CASSPPLAPGNTIYF
TRBD2,TRBJ2-1,TRBV28,few,TGTGCTACGGGACTAGAGAATGAGCAGTTCTTC,CATGLENEQFF
-,TRBJ1-1,TRBV7-3,-,TGTGCCAGCAGTTCCCATGGAGGTAACACTGAAGCTTTCTTT,CASSSHGGNTEAFF
-,TRBJ2-7,TRBV11-3,-,TGTGCCAGCAGCTTGGTGTCCACAGGTCGCTACGAGCAGTACTTC,CASSLVSTGRYEQYF
TRBD1,TRBJ1-1,TRBV30,-,TGTGCCTGGAGTAGGGACAGCGAAGCTTTCTTT,CAWSRDSEAFF
TRBD1,TRBJ1-4,TRBV9,once,TGTGCCAGCAGCGTAGCGGACAGGGGGAGAGGGGAAAAACTGTTTTTT,CASSVADRGRGEKLFF
TRBD1,TRBJ2-7,TRBV9,-,TGTGCCAGCAGCGTACTCTCCGGGACAGGGGACGAGCAGTACTTC,CASSVLSGTGDEQYF
TRBD1,TRBJ2-7,TRBV30,once,TGTGCCTGGAGTGTTCGACAGGGCTACGAGCAGTACTTC,CAWSVRQGYEQYF
TRBD2,TRBJ2-7,TRBV27,-,TGTGCCAGCAGTTTGACTAGCGGTTCCTACGAGCAGTACTTC,CASSLTSGSYEQYF
-,TRBJ2-5,TRBV10-3,-,TGTGCCATCAGTGCTGGAGACGTCGAAGAGACCCAGTACTTC,CAISAGDVEETQYF
TRBD1,TRBJ1-5,TRBV6-1,-,TGTGCCAGCCCATTCCGGAACAGGGGCCAGCCCCAGCATTTT,CASPFRNRGQPQHF
TRBD2,TRBJ2-1,TRBV4-1,-,TGCGCCAGCAGCCAATCCCCTAGCGGCTCCTACAATGAGCAGTTCTTC,CASSQSPSGSYNEQFF
-,TRBJ2-7,TRBV5-6,-,TGTGCCAGCAGCTTGCTAGACGTTTCAGCCTCCTACGAGCAGTACTTC,CASSLLDVSASYEQYF
-,TRBJ2-3,TRBV6-5,-,TGTGCCAGCAGTCAGTTCGGGGGAACGCAGTATTTT,CASSQFGGTQYF
-,TRBJ1-5,TRBV4-3,-,TGCGCCAGCAGCCAAGGTGGGCCTAATAGCAATCAGCCCCAGCATTTT,CASSQGGPNSNQPQHF
TRBD2,TRBJ2-1,TRBV7-9,-,TGTGCCAGCAGCTCGGCGGGGGCGGGAGGGCCGAACAATGAGCAGTTCTTC,CASSSAGAGGPNNEQFF
TRBD2,TRBJ2-1,TRBV30,-,TGTGCCTGGAAAGCGGGAAGCTCCTACAATGAGCAGTTCTTC,CAWKAGSSYNEQFF
-,TRBJ2-7,TRBV4-2,-,TGTGCCAGCAGCCAAGATAGGACAGATGACGAGCAGTACTTC,CASSQDRTDDEQYF
TRBD2,TRBJ2-1,TRBV7-6,-,TGTGCCAGCAGCTTCAGACTAGCGGGAGGGAGCCATGAGCAGTTCTTC,CASSFRLAGGSHEQFF
-,TRBJ2-7,TRBV14,-,TGTGCCAGCAGCCACCGCCAGGGCGCCTACGAGCAGTACTTC,CASSHRQGAYEQYF
-,TRBJ2-1,TRBV27,once,TGTGCCAGCAAGGAGGGGAGCAATGAGCAGTTCTTC,CASKEGSNEQFF
-,TRBJ2-7,TRBV7-2,few,TGTGCCAGCAGCTTATGGACTGTCTACGAGCAGTACTTC,CASSLWTVYEQYF
TRBD2,TRBJ2-7,TRBV28,-,TGTGCCAGCAGTTTCGGACTAGCGGGACTATACGAGCAGTACTTC,CASSFGLAGLYEQYF
-,TRBJ2-1,TRBV7-9,once,TGTGCCAGCAGCACTACTAGCAATGAGCAGTTCTTC,CASSTTSNEQFF
-,TRBJ1-2,TRBV30,-,TGTGCCTGGAGCTTACGGACAGACTATGGCTACACCTTC,CAWSLRTDYGYTF
TRBD2,TRBJ2-2,TRBV29-1,-,TGCAGCGTTGGGGGACTAGTTTCCGGGGAGCTGTTTTTT,CSVGGLVSGELFF
TRBD2,TRBJ2-2,TRBV20-1,-,TGCGGGGGGAGGGCCACCGGGGAGCTGTTTTTT,CGGRATGELFF
TRBD2,TRBJ2-7,TRBV5-1,-,TGCGCCAGCAGAGCTAGCGGCAGCGCCTACGAGCAGTACTTC,CASRASGSAYEQYF
TRBD1,TRBJ2-7,TRBV27,-,TGTGCCACCAAACCATCGCTTTTAACAGGGGGCGTCTACGAGCAGTACTTC,CATKPSLLTGGVYEQYF
TRBD2,TRBJ2-3,TRBV5-1,-,TGCGCCAGCAGCTTGGCCGGCCCTAGCGGAATAGGGTCTAGCACAGATACGCAGTATTTT,CASSLAGPSGIGSSTDTQYF
-,TRBJ1-1,TRBV9,-,TGTGCCAGCAGCGCGACTGGGACTGAAGCTTTCTTT,CASSATGTEAFF
TRBD2,TRBJ2-1,TRBV5-4,once,TGTGCCAGCAGTCGCGGGACTAGCGGGAGGAACTACAATGAGCAGTTCTTC,CASSRGTSGRNYNEQFF
-,TRBJ1-1,TRBV18,once,TGTGCCAGCTCACCTTTCACAGTGAACACTGAAGCTTTCTTT,CASSPFTVNTEAFF
-,TRBJ2-1,TRBV7-8,-,TGTGCCAGCAGCTTAGCGGGGGCCCAATACAATGAGCAGTTCTTC,CASSLAGAQYNEQFF
-,TRBJ2-7,TRBV27,-,TGTGCCAGCAGTCCGGAGGACGGAACCTACGAGCAGTACTTC,CASSPEDGTYEQYF
TRBD1,TRBJ2-2,TRBV30,-,TGTGCCTGGAGTGTCACAGGGGGCACCGGGGAGCTGTTTTTT,CAWSVTGGTGELFF
TRBD2,TRBJ2-1,TRBV27,-,TGTCAATCGACTCCAATAGCGGGAGGGCCCTACTACAATGAGCAGTTCTTC,CQSTPIAGGPYYNEQFF
TRBD2,TRBJ2-1,TRBV7-8,once,TGTGCCAGCAGCGAAAGCGGGGTGGCATACAATGAGCAGTTCTTC,CASSESGVAYNEQFF
-,TRBJ2-1,TRBV6-5,-,TGTGCCAGCAGTTATTTACAGGGTGAGCAGTTCTTC,CASSYLQGEQFF
TRBD1,TRBJ1-5,TRBV27,once,TGTGCCAGCAGTCCCCAAGGGGGCTTTCAGCCCCAGCATTTT,CASSPQGGFQPQHF
-,TRBJ1-1,TRBV6-6,-,TGTGCCAGCAGTTACGGGCCAGACACTGAAGCTTTCTTT,CASSYGPDTEAFF